Listed below are T cell receptor beta chains from one sample, sequenced in a study of stem cell transplantation in POMP-related autoinflammatory disease. Clones were read by immunoSEQ multiplex PCR, and TCRdb kept only the in-frame ones, dropping some. This table has over 25,000 clones, just over 85% appearing once. The input for sequencing was CD4+ T cells from PBMCs, taken before stem cell transplantation. These receptors were obtained from a human donor with POMP-related autoinflammation and immune dysregulation (PRAID). The CDR3 runs from the conserved cysteine through the conserved F or W. The D gene is left open where the match is weak. Expanded clones are given a class, and other clones once, few, many or no size at all.

v_call	clone_size	j_call	d_call	cdr3_aa	cdr3_nt
TRBV6-1	-	TRBJ1-2	TRBD1	CASSARDRGPYGYTF	TGTGCCAGCAGTGCCCGGGACAGGGGCCCTTATGGCTACACCTTC
TRBV5-1	few	TRBJ1-2	-	CASSLPGYGYTF	TGCGCCAGCAGCTTACCGGGGTATGGCTACACCTTC
TRBV5-5	-	TRBJ1-1	-	CASSLGTGNTEAFF	TGTGCCAGCAGCTTGGGAACAGGGAACACTGAAGCTTTCTTT
TRBV7-7	-	TRBJ2-5	-	CASSLVGQETQYF	TGTGCCAGCAGCTTAGTAGGACAAGAGACCCAGTACTTC
TRBV18	-	TRBJ1-1	TRBD1	CASSPLTGTGTEAFF	TGTGCCAGCTCACCACTAACCGGGACAGGCACTGAAGCTTTCTTT
TRBV5-1	few	TRBJ1-4	-	CASSLPGDNEKLFF	TGCGCCAGCAGCTTGCCAGGGGATAATGAAAAACTGTTTTTT
TRBV19	-	TRBJ2-3	TRBD2	CASSVGTSGRDTQYF	TGTGCCAGTAGTGTTGGGACTAGCGGGAGAGATACGCAGTATTTT
TRBV11-2	-	TRBJ2-7	-	CASSSPPQGRNEQYF	TGTGCCAGCAGCTCCCCCCCACAGGGTCGGAACGAGCAGTACTTC
TRBV15	-	TRBJ2-1	TRBD2	CATRIPSGGYNEQFF	TGTGCCACCAGAATTCCTAGCGGGGGTTACAATGAGCAGTTCTTC
TRBV6-1	-	TRBJ1-1	-	CASSGTVADTEAFF	TGTGCCAGCAGTGGGACGGTGGCAGACACTGAAGCTTTCTTT
TRBV5-1	-	TRBJ2-6	-	CASSRTGSSGANVLTF	TGCGCCAGCAGCCGAACAGGTAGCTCTGGGGCCAACGTCCTGACTTTC
TRBV18	-	TRBJ1-3	-	CASSSLALTGNTIYF	TGTGCCAGCTCAAGTTTGGCTCTAACTGGAAACACCATATATTTT
TRBV20-1	-	TRBJ1-2	-	CVGPLGGGYTF	TGCGTTGGACCTCTGGGGGGAGGCTACACCTTC
TRBV11-2	-	TRBJ2-1	TRBD1	CASSHGQGIPYNEQFF	TGTGCCAGCAGCCACGGACAGGGGATACCCTACAATGAGCAGTTCTTC
TRBV21-1	-	TRBJ2-7	-	CASIPGQGTSEQYF	TGTGCCAGCATCCCGGGACAGGGGACTAGCGAGCAGTACTTC
TRBV10-1	-	TRBJ1-1	-	CASSETRQYTEAFF	TGCGCCAGCAGTGAGACTCGACAGTACACTGAAGCTTTCTTT
TRBV4-1	-	TRBJ1-3	-	CASSQGGTLLSSGNTIYF	TGCGCCAGCAGCCAAGGAGGGACCCTACTCTCCTCTGGAAACACCATATATTTT
TRBV5-1	-	TRBJ2-3	TRBD2	CASSPGGDTQYF	TGCGCCAGCAGCCCGGGAGGAGATACGCAGTATTTT
TRBV6-1	-	TRBJ1-1	TRBD1	CASRLGQGLTEAFF	TGTGCCAGCAGGCTTGGACAGGGTCTGACTGAAGCTTTCTTT
TRBV7-9	-	TRBJ2-3	-	CASSFGLRTDTQYF	TGTGCCAGCAGCTTCGGACTCCGCACAGATACGCAGTATTTT
TRBV21-1	-	TRBJ1-5	-	CASSKEDEAGSNQPQHF	TGTGCCAGCAGCAAAGAGGATGAGGCAGGGAGCAATCAGCCCCAGCATTTT
TRBV15	-	TRBJ1-5	TRBD1	CATSRETGSNNQPQHF	TGTGCCACCAGCAGAGAGACAGGGTCGAACAATCAGCCCCAGCATTTT
TRBV19	-	TRBJ2-7	TRBD2	CASSIYGRGSYEQYF	TGTGCCAGTAGTATATACGGGAGGGGGTCCTACGAGCAGTACTTC
TRBV6-1	once	TRBJ2-5	-	CASSEGWTNFQETQYF	TGTGCCAGCAGTGAAGGCTGGACAAACTTCCAAGAGACCCAGTACTTC
TRBV5-1	-	TRBJ2-1	-	CASSLDNNEQFF	TGCGCCAGCAGCTTGGACAACAATGAGCAGTTCTTC
TRBV5-1	-	TRBJ1-2	TRBD1	CASSRDRGEGGYTF	TGCGCCAGCAGCCGTGACAGGGGCGAGGGCGGCTACACCTTC
TRBV7-3	-	TRBJ1-1	-	CASSSLGDTEAFF	TGTGCCAGCAGCTCGCTAGGGGACACTGAAGCTTTCTTT
TRBV6-5	-	TRBJ2-1	-	CASSPSWVAYNEQFF	TGTGCCAGCAGTCCTAGCTGGGTCGCCTACAATGAGCAGTTCTTC
TRBV6-5	-	TRBJ2-7	-	CASSYRELGYEQYF	TGTGCCAGCAGTTACAGGGAACTAGGCTACGAGCAGTACTTC
TRBV6-5	-	TRBJ1-2	TRBD1	CASTRTGQLRNGYTF	TGTGCCAGCACCCGGACAGGGCAGTTAAGGAATGGCTACACCTTC
TRBV6-7	-	TRBJ1-5	-	CASSQGHQPQHF	TGTGCCAGCAGTCAGGGGCATCAGCCCCAGCATTTT
TRBV6-5	-	TRBJ2-7	-	CASSEVFRSYEQYF	TGTGCCAGCAGTGAAGTTTTTCGTTCCTACGAGCAGTACTTC
TRBV6-5	-	TRBJ1-2	-	CASRVHAGGYTF	TGTGCCAGCAGAGTCCATGCTGGCGGCTACACCTTC
TRBV28	-	TRBJ2-3	-	CASSLGGLTDTQYF	TGTGCCAGCAGTTTAGGCGGACTCACAGATACGCAGTATTTT
TRBV5-4	-	TRBJ2-3	TRBD2	CASTPGGSGGGDTQYF	TGTGCCAGCACCCCGGGGGGTAGCGGGGGGGGCGATACGCAGTATTTT
TRBV11-2	-	TRBJ2-7	-	CASSMDSLSYEQYF	TGTGCCAGCAGCATGGACAGTCTCTCCTACGAGCAGTACTTC
TRBV6-5	-	TRBJ1-4	-	CASSYSGLTRWEKLFF	TGTGCCAGCAGTTACTCGGGGCTCACGAGGTGGGAAAAACTGTTTTTT
TRBV6-1	-	TRBJ2-7	TRBD2	CASGRLAGGREQYF	TGTGCCAGCGGGAGACTAGCGGGAGGTAGGGAGCAGTACTTC
TRBV6-1	few	TRBJ2-4	TRBD2	CASSVLQARGDIQYF	TGTGCCAGCAGTGTCCTACAGGCTCGGGGGGACATTCAGTACTTC
TRBV30	-	TRBJ1-2	-	CAWRREGLDYGYTF	TGTGCCTGGAGGAGGGAAGGGTTGGACTATGGCTACACCTTC
TRBV18	-	TRBJ2-1	TRBD2	CATRLAVRPSHEQFF	TGTGCCACCCGACTAGCGGTGCGACCCAGTCATGAGCAGTTCTTC
TRBV9	-	TRBJ1-1	TRBD1	CASSKGQGTEAFF	TGTGCCAGCAGCAAGGGACAGGGCACTGAAGCTTTCTTT
TRBV2	-	TRBJ2-7	-	CASSGQPILYEQYF	TGTGCCAGCAGTGGACAGCCTATTCTCTACGAGCAGTACTTC
TRBV5-1	-	TRBJ1-1	TRBD1	CASSLPGGEAFF	TGCGCCAGCAGCCTGCCAGGGGGCGAAGCTTTCTTT
TRBV29-1	few	TRBJ1-6	-	CSVASAGGAPLHF	TGCAGCGTTGCGTCAGCCGGAGGAGCACCCCTCCACTTT
TRBV27	-	TRBJ2-1	TRBD1	CASSLAYRGQQFF	TGTGCCAGCAGTTTGGCATACAGGGGGCAGCAGTTCTTC